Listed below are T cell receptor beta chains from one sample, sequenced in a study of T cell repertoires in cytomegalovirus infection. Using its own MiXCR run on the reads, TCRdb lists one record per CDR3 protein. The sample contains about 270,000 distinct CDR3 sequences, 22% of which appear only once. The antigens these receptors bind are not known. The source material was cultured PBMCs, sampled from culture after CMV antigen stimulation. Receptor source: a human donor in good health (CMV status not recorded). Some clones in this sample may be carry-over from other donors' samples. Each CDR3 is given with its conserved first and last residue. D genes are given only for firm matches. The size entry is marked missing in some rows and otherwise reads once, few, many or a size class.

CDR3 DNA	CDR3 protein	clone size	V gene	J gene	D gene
TGCGCCATTAATCTACCCCCTGAAGCTTTCTTT	CAINLPPEAFF	once	TRBV23-1	TRBJ1-1	NA
TGTGCCAGCAGCTTAGCTTCAAAGGGCTATGGCTACACCTTC	CASSLASKGYGYTF	many	TRBV7-2	TRBJ1-2	NA
TGTGCCAGCAGCTTGCAGGCGTACGAGCAGTACTTC	CASSLQAYEQYF	many	TRBV5-4	TRBJ2-7	NA
TGCGCCAGCAGCCAAGATCTCGGTAGGACCCTCGGAATGAACACTGAAGCTTTCTTT	CASSQDLGRTLGMNTEAFF	many	TRBV4-1	TRBJ1-1	NA
TGCAGTGCTAGGAGTCCCTTTACGCAAGAGACCCAGTACTTC	CSARSPFTQETQYF	NA	TRBV20-1	TRBJ2-5	NA
TGTGCCAGTAGCGATCAGGGGATCTCCATGAACACTGAAGCTTTCTTT	CASSDQGISMNTEAFF	many	TRBV19	TRBJ1-1	NA
TGTGCCAGCAGCCCATCTAGCGGGAGGGCGGTCTACGAGCAGTACTTC	CASSPSSGRAVYEQYF	many	TRBV7-8	TRBJ2-7	TRBD2
TGTGCCAGCAGCTTAGATAACGGCTTGTCTAGCGGGAGGAGGTTACGGGAGCTGTTTTTT	CASSLDNGLSSGRRLRELFF	few	TRBV11-2	TRBJ2-2	TRBD2
TGTGCCAGCAGTTTACTACCGGGTGGACCTCCCCGGGATACGCAGTATTTT	CASSLLPGGPPRDTQYF	many	TRBV6-2/TRBV6-3	TRBJ2-3	NA
TGCAGCGTGGGACTAGTGATAGGTGAGCAGTTCTTC	CSVGLVIGEQFF	few	TRBV29-1	TRBJ2-1	TRBD2
TGCGCCAGCAGCCCCTTAGGGTTCTCCTACGAGCAGTACTTC	CASSPLGFSYEQYF	few	TRBV4-1	TRBJ2-7	NA
TGTGCCAGCAGTCGTACGAGAAACACTGAAGCTTTCTTT	CASSRTRNTEAFF	few	TRBV12-3/TRBV12-4	TRBJ1-1	NA
TGTGCCAGCAGCGGAATTACTAAGGGGGGCGAAGCTTTCTTT	CASSGITKGGEAFF	NA	TRBV9	TRBJ1-1	NA
TGTGCCAGCAGTTACTTTACAGGGGATACTCGTGAAAAACTGTTTTTT	CASSYFTGDTREKLFF	few	TRBV6-5	TRBJ1-4	TRBD1